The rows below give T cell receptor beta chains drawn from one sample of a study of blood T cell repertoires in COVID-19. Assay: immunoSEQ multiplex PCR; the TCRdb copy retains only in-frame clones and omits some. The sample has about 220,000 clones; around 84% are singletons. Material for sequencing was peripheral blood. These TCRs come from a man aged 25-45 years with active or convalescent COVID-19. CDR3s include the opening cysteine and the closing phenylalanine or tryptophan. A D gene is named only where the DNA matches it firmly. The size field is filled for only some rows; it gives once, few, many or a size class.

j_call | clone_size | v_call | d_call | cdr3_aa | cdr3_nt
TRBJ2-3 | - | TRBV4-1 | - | CASSQDGRGRDTQYF | TGCGCCAGCAGCCAAGATGGGAGGGGGAGAGATACGCAGTATTTT
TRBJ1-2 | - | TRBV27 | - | CASSSNRVTEHYGYTF | TGTGCCAGCAGTTCCAACAGGGTAACGGAGCACTATGGCTACACCTTC
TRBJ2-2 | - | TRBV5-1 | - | CASSIQTGNTGELFF | TGCGCCAGCAGCATCCAGACAGGGAACACCGGGGAGCTGTTTTTT
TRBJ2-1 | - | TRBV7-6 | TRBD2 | CASSQGVAGGPSEQFF | TGTGCCAGCAGCCAGGGGGTAGCGGGAGGGCCTAGTGAGCAGTTCTTC
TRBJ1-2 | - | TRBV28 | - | CASSSGSAGGYTF | TGTGCCAGCAGTTCGGGGTCCGCGGGGGGCTACACCTTC
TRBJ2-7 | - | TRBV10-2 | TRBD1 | CASRWTGISEQYF | TGCGCCAGCAGGTGGACAGGGATAAGCGAGCAGTACTTC
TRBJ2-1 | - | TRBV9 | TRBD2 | CASSVAGGGNEQFF | TGTGCCAGCAGCGTAGCGGGAGGGGGCAATGAGCAGTTCTTC
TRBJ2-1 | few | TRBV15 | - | CATSSQRNEQFF | TGTGCCACCAGCTCGCAACGGAATGAGCAGTTCTTC
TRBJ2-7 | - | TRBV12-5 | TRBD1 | CAGGLVLTTRDRGGWTYEQYF | TGTGCTGGTGGTTTGGTACTCACCACCCGGGACAGGGGAGGGTGGACCTACGAGCAGTACTTC
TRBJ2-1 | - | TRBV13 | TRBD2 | CASSLGLAGGREQFF | TGTGCCAGCAGCCTCGGACTAGCGGGGGGGCGTGAGCAGTTCTTC
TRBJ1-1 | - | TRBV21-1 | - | CASSKAVGAVLVNTEAFF | TGTGCCAGCAGCAAAGCAGTGGGGGCGGTCCTCGTGAACACTGAAGCTTTCTTT
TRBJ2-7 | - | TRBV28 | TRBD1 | CASSLSRTGTAYEQYF | TGTGCCAGCAGTTTATCCAGGACAGGAACAGCCTACGAGCAGTACTTC
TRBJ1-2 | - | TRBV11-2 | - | CASSRAGPSYGYTF | TGTGCCAGCAGCCGGGCAGGGCCGTCCTATGGCTACACCTTC
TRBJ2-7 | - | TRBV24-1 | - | CATSDSESYEQYF | TGTGCCACCAGTGATTCCGAGTCCTACGAGCAGTACTTC
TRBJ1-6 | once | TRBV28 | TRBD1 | CASRTGDSPLHF | TGTGCCAGCAGGACAGGGGATTCACCCCTCCACTTT
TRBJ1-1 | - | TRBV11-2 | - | CASSLEGRSGDRGAFF | TGTGCCAGCAGCTTAGAGGGTCGGAGTGGTGACCGGGGAGCTTTCTTT
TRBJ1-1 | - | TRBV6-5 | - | CASSSPTGVEAFF | TGTGCCAGCAGTTCGCCCACAGGAGTTGAAGCTTTCTTT
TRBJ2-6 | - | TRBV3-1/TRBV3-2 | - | CASSQARGMALLGANVLTF | TGTGCCAGCAGCCAAGCTAGGGGGATGGCGCTCTTGGGGGCCAACGTCCTGACTTTC
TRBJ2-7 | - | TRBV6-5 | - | CASSSGEYEQYF | TGTGCCAGCAGTTCCGGGGAATACGAGCAGTACTTC
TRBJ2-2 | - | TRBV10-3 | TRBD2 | CAISETPLSGRWTGELFF | TGTGCCATCAGTGAGACCCCCTTGAGCGGGAGGTGGACCGGGGAGCTGTTTTTT
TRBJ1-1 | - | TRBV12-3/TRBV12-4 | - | CASRTVRNTEAFF | TGTGCCAGCAGAACAGTTAGGAACACTGAAGCTTTCTTT
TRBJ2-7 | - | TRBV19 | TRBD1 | CASSSEGTGGYEQYF | TGTGCCAGTAGTTCTGAAGGGACAGGGGGGTACGAGCAGTACTTC
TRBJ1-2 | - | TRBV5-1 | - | CASSVGGGRSNYGYTF | TGCGCCAGCAGCGTTGGCGGGGGCCGGTCTAACTATGGCTACACCTTC
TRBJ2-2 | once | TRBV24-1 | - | CATSENTGELFF | TGTGCCACTAGCGAGAACACCGGGGAGCTGTTTTTT
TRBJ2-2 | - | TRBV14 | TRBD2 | CASSQVPSGTGELFF | TGTGCCAGCAGCCAAGTACCTAGCGGCACCGGGGAGCTGTTTTTT
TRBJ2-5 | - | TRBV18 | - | CASSPRGPGETQYF | TGTGCCAGCTCACCACGGGGGCCCGGGGAGACCCAGTACTTC
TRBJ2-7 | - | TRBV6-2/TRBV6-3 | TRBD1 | CASSYRQGIYEQYF | TGTGCCAGCAGTTACAGACAGGGGATCTACGAGCAGTACTTC
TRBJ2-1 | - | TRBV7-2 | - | CASSNRDSHNEQFF | TGTGCCAGCAGCAACCGGGACTCTCACAATGAGCAGTTCTTC
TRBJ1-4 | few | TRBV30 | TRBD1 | CAWRGGTGYEKLFF | TGTGCCTGGAGGGGTGGGACAGGGTATGAAAAACTGTTTTTT
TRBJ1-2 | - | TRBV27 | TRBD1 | CASGRGDSIIYGYTF | TGTGCCAGCGGGAGAGGGGACAGTATAATCTATGGCTACACCTTC
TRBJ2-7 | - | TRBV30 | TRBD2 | CAWRLPSGYEQYF | TGTGCCTGGAGGCTACCTAGCGGCTACGAGCAGTACTTC
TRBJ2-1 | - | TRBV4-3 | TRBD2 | CASSQGTSGSSEQFF | TGCGCCAGCAGCCAGGGGACTAGCGGTTCTAGCGAGCAGTTCTTC
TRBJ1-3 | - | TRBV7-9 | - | CATSGAGVTVGNTIYF | TGTGCCACCTCGGGGGCGGGGGTGACGGTTGGAAACACCATATATTTT
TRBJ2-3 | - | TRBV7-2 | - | CASSPPRRGETDTQYF | TGTGCCAGCAGCCCCCCCCGACGCGGGGAGACAGATACGCAGTATTTT